Listed below are T cell receptor beta chains from one sample, sequenced in a study of T cell changes during pregnancy in multiple sclerosis. The data were produced by immunoSEQ multiplex PCR, yet TCRdb's version contains in-frame clones alone and is incomplete. Counted here are 75,000 to 100,000 clones, 92% occurring once; the ten biggest clones make up about 2%. Sample: peripheral blood, taken after pregnancy. The receptors stem from a female donor in good health, enrolled as a control in a pregnancy study. The conserved cysteine and the conserved F or W are not part of the CDR3 here.

j_call,v_call,cdr3_aa
TRBJ2-1,TRBV7-9,ASSRTGTSGRDEQF
TRBJ2-1,TRBV7-9,ASSQTSLSYNEQF
TRBJ2-5,TRBV28,ASTTSSGGEQETQY
TRBJ2-1,TRBV7-8,ASSFYSSLNNEQF
TRBJ2-7,TRBV5-1,ASSQDRVRDEQY
NA,TRBV7-2,ASSPSLSSGPYEQY
TRBJ2-7,TRBV7-2,ASSPHLGTKGYEQY
TRBJ2-5,TRBV27,ASSPNVRQGQETQY
TRBJ2-5,TRBV9,ASSVRRGLQETQY
TRBJ2-3,TRBV19,ASSIIAGDTDTQY
TRBJ1-2,TRBV7-9,ASSLSGPSYGYT